This T cell receptor beta chain was identified in a study of blood T cell repertoires in COVID-19. Turning to the study itself: Sites across the United States, Italy and Spain contributed samples from acute and convalescent COVID-19. T cells, B-cell-depleted T cells, or PBMCs supplied cDNA or gDNA.

Original data processing: Counts of nucleated cells, estimated from reference gene primer amplification, were obtained. This table comes from immunoSEQ multiplex PCR, and its TCRdb copy is limited to in-frame clones, with some not included. The DNA gave D and trimming, while V, J and clone size come from that table. The sample carries some 96,000 clones, over 80% recorded once. This CDR3 spans 15 amino acids. The V and J ends lost 0 bases and 0 bases respectively, with 9 bases between them. In germline, CDR1 is SGHRS, CDR2 YFSETQ. The chain links TRBV5-1 to TRBJ2-5, with no clear D. Sequencing was performed on peripheral blood. The receptor comes from a man aged 45-65 years with active or convalescent COVID-19. The CDR3 protein is CASSLAGYNQETQYF. In DNA form, the CDR3 reads TGCGCCAGCAGCTTGGCCGGGTACAACCAAGAGACCCAGTACTTC.